These 18 T cell receptor beta chains were sequenced from one sample in a study of cytomegalovirus exposure and HLA in healthy donors. Amplification used 60 Vbeta primers and 13 Jbeta primers. The method was immunoSEQ multiplex PCR; TCRdb's version includes in-frame clones alone and lacks a portion of them. This sample yields approximately 170,000 clones, of which around 76% are seen a single time; roughly 1% belongs to the top ten. The sequencing input was PBMCs. These receptors all stem from a woman aged 40 to 49 in good health and CMV-seronegative.

A few counts support this clone. This sequence joins TRBV5-6 and TRBJ1-5, with 8 bases identical to TRBD1. In germline, CDR1 is SGHDT, CDR2 YYEEEE. The CDR3 runs to 13 residues. V shed 4 bases, J shed 4 bases, and the junction held 1 base outside the gene matches. CDR3 sequence: CASSRTGNQPQHF. CDR3 coding DNA: TGTGCCAGCAGCCGGACAGGGAATCAGCCCCAGCATTTT.

This clone was picked up one time. The chain links TRBV2 to TRBJ2-7, with unresolved D. The CDR3 has 12 residues. The germline V gene has CDR1 SNHLY and CDR2 FYNNEI. The V gene lost 9 bases and the J gene lost 3 bases, with 12 bases spanning the gap. CDR3 in DNA: TGTGCCAGTAGACAATTAGGCTACGAGCAGTACTTC. Translating gives CASRQLGYEQYF.

This clone was recorded a few times. J is TRBJ2-6 and V is TRBV28; D might be TRBD2 (6 bases). The germline V and J ends were trimmed by 6 bases and 4 bases, with 19 bases remaining between them. The length of the CDR3 is 17 residues. Germline values: CDR1 MDHEN, CDR2 SYDVKM. Written as DNA, the CDR3 is TGTGCCAGCAGCCTGAATTTGGCGGGGCAGGGGGCCAACGTCCTGACTTTC. Protein product: CASSLNLAGQGANVLTF. Combining the CDR3 with reference TRBV28 and TRBJ2-6 gives the whole variable domain DVKVTQSSRYLVKRTGEKVFLECVQDMDHENMFWYRQDPGLGLRLIYFSYDVKMKEKGDIPEGYSVSREKKERFSLILESASTNQTSMYLCASSLNLAGQGANVLTFGAGSRLTVL.

The chain couples TRBV7-3 to TRBJ2-7, with D unclear. The CDR3 consists of 14 residues. Trimming cost V 5 bases and J 0 bases, with 11 bases left between them. CDR1 and CDR2 from the germline V gene are SGHTA and FQGTGA. CDR3 DNA: TGTGCCAGCAGCCCAGAGGCGGCCTCCTACGAGCAGTACTTC. This codes for CASSPEAASYEQYF. Based on the CDR3 plus reference TRBV7-3 and TRBJ2-7, the full variable domain is GAGVSQTPSNKVTEKGKYVELRCDPISGHTALYWYRQSLGQGPEFLIYFQGTGAADDSGLPNDRFFAVRPEGSVSTLKIQRTERGDSAVYLCASSPEAASYEQYFGPGTRLTVT.

The genes are TRBV5-1 and TRBJ1-3; D gene ambiguous. This CDR3 is built from 16 residues. Trimming took off 4 bases at V and 0 bases at J, with 14 bases between the two ends. Germline V gives CDR1 SGHRS, CDR2 YFSETQ. The CDR3 DNA follows: TGCGCCAGCAGCGACACCAGGACTAACTCTGGAAACACCATATATTTT. It translates to CASSDTRTNSGNTIYF.

V is TRBV7-9 and J is TRBJ2-5; D might be TRBD2 (6 bases). Germline CDR1 is SEHNR and CDR2 is FQNEAQ (reference sequence). The CDR3 runs to 15 residues. V was clipped by 5 bases and J by 1 base, with 14 bases between them. Written as DNA, the CDR3 is TGTGCCAGCAGCCTAGGGACTGCCTTCCAAGAGACCCAGTACTTC. This codes for CASSLGTAFQETQYF.

The V and J genes are TRBV28 and TRBJ2-7, with D perhaps matching TRBD1 (5 bases). CDR1 is MDHEN and CDR2 is SYDVKM in the germline V gene. V was pared by 10 bases and J by 9 bases, with 22 bases between. The CDR3 spans 13 residues. The CDR3 sequence is CATPWGVYKWQYF. The CDR3 DNA reads TGTGCCACCCCGTGGGGCGTGTACAAGTGGCAGTACTTC. Full variable domain (remainder filled in from reference TRBV28 and TRBJ2-7): DVKVTQSSRYLVKRTGEKVFLECVQDMDHENMFWYRQDPGLGLRLIYFSYDVKMKEKGDIPEGYSVSREKKERFSLILESASTNQTSMYLCATPWGVYKWQYFGPGTRLTVT.

The chain joins TRBV5-1 to TRBJ2-5, with D perhaps matching TRBD2 (7 bases). The CDR3 sequence is 13 residues long. The ends were cut back, 3 bases at V and 9 bases at J, with 15 bases in the middle. CDR1 and CDR2 from the germline V gene are SGHRS and YFSETQ. The CDR3 loop is CASSSQGREAQYF. Here the CDR3 DNA reads TGCGCCAGCAGCTCACAGGGTCGGGAGGCCCAGTACTTC.

J is TRBJ1-2 and V is TRBV7-9; D is unresolved. CDR1 and CDR2 (germline): SEHNR, FQNEAQ (reference sequence). The CDR3 is 15 amino acids. The germline V and J ends were trimmed by 4 bases and 0 bases, with 12 bases remaining between them. The CDR3 reads CASSSNSPTNYGYTF. In DNA form, the CDR3 reads TGTGCCAGCAGCTCCAACAGCCCAACTAACTATGGCTACACCTTC.

The chain recombines TRBV10-2 with TRBJ1-4, with unresolved D. Germline assignment: CDR1 WSHSY and CDR2 SAAADI. Trimming removed 7 bases from V and 7 bases from J, with 10 bases in between. This CDR3 is built from 12 residues. The CDR3 DNA sequence: TGCGCCAGCAAACTTGGTGGTGAAAAACTGTTTTTT. Its translation is CASKLGGEKLFF.

This clone occurred a few times. The chain carries TRBV11-1 and TRBJ2-7, with TRBD1 matching over 9 bases. The germline gives CDR1 SGHAT, CDR2 FQDESV (reference sequence). Germline trimming cut 8 bases from V and 7 bases from J; bases unmatched to any gene: 15. This CDR3 region has 15 residues. CDR3 nucleotide sequence: TGTGCCAGCGGTTCCCCGGGACAGGGCCTTGATGAGCAGTACTTC. It yields the protein CASGSPGQGLDEQYF.

V and J are TRBV5-1 and TRBJ2-7; 8 nucleotides line up with TRBD2. Germline V gene sequence: CDR1 SGHRS, CDR2 YFSETQ. The CDR3 consists of 17 residues. V dropped 1 base and J dropped 6; count of bases not matched to a gene: 15. This chain's CDR3 is CASSLRQVGLAGSEQYF. The CDR3 DNA follows: TGCGCCAGCAGCTTGAGGCAAGTAGGTCTAGCGGGCAGCGAGCAGTACTTC.

This chain connects TRBV2 to TRBJ2-5; 8 bases are shared with TRBD1. CDR3 length equals 13 residues. Germline trimming cut 6 bases from V and 3 bases from J; bases unmatched to any gene: 3. CDR1 and CDR2 from the germline V gene are SNHLY and FYNNEI. The CDR3 loop is CASRTTGEETQYF. The CDR3 nucleotides are TGTGCCAGCAGAACGACAGGGGAAGAGACCCAGTACTTC.

CDR3 sequence reads: CASSLNVQGYTNEKLFF. The CDR3 DNA follows: TGCGCCAGCAGCTTGAACGTTCAGGGGTACACTAATGAAAAACTGTTTTTT. The rearrangement joins TRBV5-1 to TRBJ1-4, with D possibly being TRBD1 (6 bases). The germline V gene has CDR1 SGHRS and CDR2 YFSETQ. CDR3 length equals 17 residues. Trimming shortened V by 1 base and J by 2 bases, and 15 bases separated the two germline ends.

This clone was observed a few times. The chain employs TRBV7-9 and TRBJ1-3, with 9 bases lining up with TRBD1. Trimming cost V 3 bases and J 4 bases; bases outside gene matches: 4. Looked up from germline, CDR1 is SEHNR and CDR2 is FQNEAQ (reference sequence). The CDR3 spans 15 residues. CDR3 sequence reads: CASSLLTGGGNTIYF. The CDR3 DNA follows: TGTGCCAGCAGCTTGTTAACAGGGGGCGGAAACACCATATATTTT.

This clone was counted between two and nine times. This rearrangement joins TRBV13 to TRBJ1-2; TRBD1 aligns across 9 bases. CDR1 is PRHDT, CDR2 FYEKMQ, per germline (reference sequence). This CDR3 has 14 amino acids. The trim removed 6 bases at V and 2 bases at J, leaving 4 bases unmatched. DNA for the CDR3: TGTGCCAGCAGACCGGGACAGGGAAACTATGGCTACACCTTC. Protein sequence: CASRPGQGNYGYTF.

The chain is built from TRBV6-5 and TRBJ2-7; D is undetermined. Trimming pared 2 bases from V and 0 bases from J, leaving 11 bases between. The CDR3 is 15 residues long. Per germline, CDR1 MNHEY and CDR2 SVGAGI. In DNA, the CDR3 is TGTGCCAGCAGTTACCAAGCGCGAGGCTCCTACGAGCAGTACTTC. This encodes CASSYQARGSYEQYF.

The chain recombines TRBV5-4 with TRBJ1-1; 7 bases are a match to TRBD1. After removal of 7 bases from V and 0 bases from J, the junction contained 6 bases not matched to a gene. Germline values: CDR1 SGHNT, CDR2 YYREEE (reference sequence). This CDR3 comprises 14 residues. The CDR3 is CASRPGGMNTEAFF. As DNA, the CDR3 is TGTGCCAGCCGACCAGGGGGGATGAACACTGAAGCTTTCTTT.